This entry concerns a single TCR beta chain. The data are from a study of blood T cell repertoires in COVID-19. About the research overall: Some COVID-19 samples were acute and others convalescent; all came from the United States, Italy and Spain. T cells, B-cell-depleted T cells, or PBMCs supplied cDNA or gDNA.

Authors' methods: Nucleated cell counts were estimated from reference gene primer amplification. TCRdb's copy holds only in-frame clones and misses some; the assay was immunoSEQ multiplex PCR. That table supplies the V and J calls and clone size; D and trimming were determined from the DNA. The sample consists of 150,000 to 200,000 clones, over 75% of them appearing once. This clonotype was obtained from an elderly woman with acute or convalescent COVID-19. The sequenced sample consisted of peripheral blood.

The CDR3 nucleotides are TGTGCCAGCAGTTACTCAGGGGTAGCTAACTATGGCTACACCTTC. It yields the protein CASSYSGVANYGYTF. The chain is built from TRBV6-5 and TRBJ1-2; TRBD1 might be the D (5 bases). With 0 bases removed from V and 0 bases from J, the gap between germline ends came to 8 bases. Looked up from germline, CDR1 is MNHEY and CDR2 is SVGAGI. The CDR3 covers 15 residues.